The entry below describes one TCR beta chain. Antigen unknown. Sequenced by immunoSEQ multiplex PCR; TCRdb stores in-frame clones only, minus some. The repertoire holds over 200,000 clones, with around 94% as singletons. This entry belongs to a study of T cell responses to AZD1222 COVID-19 vaccine. Notes on the study in general: Reportedly, nearly half of unique spike TCRs recognized epitopes outside B.1.351/B.1.1.7 mutations. Every sample of the repertoires postdated the peak T cell response. White British ancestry dominated among donors, who included more females, and clonal diversity was possibly underestimated. Compared with day 0, the breadth and depth of the Spike-specific TCR repertoire rose significantly after two doses of AZD1222.

This CDR3 has 16 residues. Unmatched junction bases numbered 4, after V lost 0 bases and J lost 4 bases. The germline gives CDR1 MNHEY, CDR2 SMNVEV (reference sequence). Source: peripheral blood, taken 28 days after the second dose of the MenACWY control vaccine. This clonotype originated in an adult who received the MenACWY meningococcal vaccine as a control. The V and J genes are TRBV27 and TRBJ1-5, with 9 nucleotides matching TRBD1. In DNA form, the CDR3 reads TGTGCCAGCAGTTTATCGGGACAGGGCAAAAATCAGCCCCAGCATTTT. The encoded protein is CASSLSGQGKNQPQHF.